This T cell receptor beta chain originates from a study of blood T cell repertoires in COVID-19. Study-wide context: Both acute and convalescent COVID-19 samples were obtained from the United States, Italy and Spain. T cells, B-cell-depleted T cells, or PBMCs provided the cDNA or gDNA that served as material.

Authors' methods: Cell counts per sample came from amplifying reference gene primers. Here immunoSEQ multiplex PCR was the method, and the copy in TCRdb shows in-frame clones only, minus some. The V and J calls and clone size are taken from that table; D and trimming were inferred from the DNA. The table records approximately 230,000 clones, just under 85% of them present only once. The CDR3 runs 19 residues. From germline, CDR1 is LNHDA and CDR2 SQIVND (reference sequence). V lost 10 bases to trimming and J lost 2 bases; unmatched junction nucleotides: 16. This clonotype was sampled from a man older than 75 with acute or convalescent COVID-19. The sequenced material came from peripheral blood. The chain links TRBV19 to TRBJ2-1; 14 nucleotides agree with TRBD2. CDR3 sequence: CATQRSPGLAGETYNEQFF. CDR3 coding DNA: TGTGCCACCCAACGAAGCCCGGGACTAGCGGGAGAGACCTACAATGAGCAGTTCTTC.